Each of the 20 T cell receptor beta chains below was sequenced from the same sample in a study of cytomegalovirus exposure and HLA in healthy donors. PCR amplification relied on 60 Vbeta primers (plus 13 Jbeta primers). Measured with immunoSEQ multiplex PCR; TCRdb has only the in-frame clones, and not every one. The sample has about 120,000 clones; roughly 80% are singletons. Source material: PBMCs. The receptors here all came from a woman between 18 and 30 years old in good health and CMV-seronegative.

The rearrangement joins TRBV19 to TRBJ1-5, with 8 positions matching TRBD1. Unmatched junction bases numbered 12, after V lost 6 bases and J lost 5 bases. Germline assignment: CDR1 LNHDA and CDR2 SQIVND (reference sequence). This CDR3 has 16 amino acids. The CDR3 loop reads CASRLETAGGYQPQHF. The DNA for the CDR3 is TGTGCCAGTAGATTAGAGACGGCAGGGGGCTATCAGCCCCAGCATTTT.

This sequence joins TRBV11-1 and TRBJ2-2, with D possibly being TRBD2 (5 bases). V lost 2 bases and J 1 base, leaving 14 bases between the germline ends. The CDR3 extends over 17 amino acids. CDR1 and CDR2 (germline): SGHAT, FQDESV (reference sequence). DNA of the CDR3: TGTGCCAGCAGCTTACGTTTGGGAGCCAGGAACACCGGGGAGCTGTTTTTT. Translation: CASSLRLGARNTGELFF.

The rearrangement joins TRBV5-1 to TRBJ2-2, with a possible D match to TRBD2 (5 bases). V lost 4 bases and J 3 bases, leaving 13 bases between the germline ends. From germline, CDR1 is SGHRS and CDR2 YFSETQ. CDR3 length: 15 amino acids. The chain's CDR3 is CASSRGIGDTGELFF. The CDR3 DNA is TGCGCCAGCAGCCGGGGTATCGGGGACACCGGGGAGCTGTTTTTT.

This clone was counted a few times. The V and J genes are TRBV11-2 and TRBJ2-7, with D possibly being TRBD2 (6 bases). Between the trimmed V and J ends, which lost 5 bases and 6 bases, there was a span of 14 bases. The CDR3 has 13 amino acids. Germline CDR1 is SGHAT and CDR2 is FQNNGV. The CDR3 nucleotides are TGTGCCAGCAGCAGAAATTGGGGAGGCGAGCAGTACTTC. As protein: CASSRNWGGEQYF.

V is TRBV30 and J is TRBJ2-2, with 7 bases matching TRBD2. J was trimmed by 6 bases and V by 2 bases; bases with no gene match: 9. Germline V lookup: CDR1 GTSNPN, CDR2 SVGIG (reference sequence). CDR3 length equals 15 residues. This CDR3 is CAWSILAMGPGELFF. The CDR3 DNA reads as TGTGCCTGGAGTATACTAGCGATGGGGCCCGGGGAGCTGTTTTTT.

The chain employs TRBV4-3 and TRBJ1-6; unclear D gene. Germline lookup yields CDR1 LGHNA and CDR2 YSLEER. Trimming cost V 1 base and J 0 bases, with 13 bases left between them. This CDR3 is 18 amino acids long. The CDR3, as DNA: TGCGCCAGCAGCCAAGTCGGCGTTTCTAGCTCCTATAATTCACCCCTCCACTTT. It translates to CASSQVGVSSSYNSPLHF.

This chain uses TRBV5-1 with TRBJ1-2; 9 bases are a match to TRBD1. CDR3 length equals 13 residues. After removal of 4 bases from V and 6 bases from J, the junction contained 4 bases not matched to a gene. Per germline, CDR1 SGHRS and CDR2 YFSETQ. The CDR3 nucleotides read TGCGCCAGCAGCCTGGGACAGGGTGATGGCTACACCTTC. It is translated as CASSLGQGDGYTF.

The J gene is TRBJ1-4, the V gene TRBV15; 7 bases agree with TRBD1. V was pared by 0 bases and J by 6 bases, with 7 bases of the junction left unmatched. The CDR3 sequence is 16 residues long. In germline, CDR1 is LNHNV, CDR2 YYDKDF (reference sequence). The CDR3 nucleotides read TGTGCCACCAGCAGAGATCAGACAGGGAACTATGAAAAACTGTTTTTT. Amino acid sequence: CATSRDQTGNYEKLFF. Together with reference TRBV15 and TRBJ1-4, the CDR3 gives the full variable domain: DAMVIQNPRYQVTQFGKPVTLSCSQTLNHNVMYWYQQKSSQAPKLLFHYYDKDFNNEADTPDNFQSRRPNTSFCFLDIRSPGLGDTAMYLCATSRDQTGNYEKLFFGSGTQLSVL.

This sequence joins TRBV10-3 and TRBJ1-1; the D gene is possibly TRBD1 (6 bases). Deletions cut 0 bases from V and 1 base from J, with 12 bases between. Germline CDR1 reads ENHRY; CDR2 reads SYGVKD. The CDR3 runs 16 residues. In nucleotides, the CDR3 is TGTGCCATCAGTGAGTCTAGCCAGGACAGGAACACTGAAGCTTTCTTT. This sequence encodes CAISESSQDRNTEAFF.

The chain carries TRBV5-1 and TRBJ2-2, with TRBD2 identical over 7 bases. Germline V CDR1 and CDR2: SGHRS, YFSETQ. The CDR3 totals 16 residues. Germline trimming cut 5 bases from V and 2 bases from J; bases unmatched to any gene: 9. CDR3 sequence reads: CASSPPSGDNTGELFF. The CDR3 coding sequence is TGCGCCAGCAGTCCCCCCAGCGGGGATAACACCGGGGAGCTGTTTTTT.

Only a few counts were recorded for this clone. The CDR3 region has the DNA TGTGCCAGCTCACCGGCGGCCATGAGGGCCACAGATACGCAGTATTTT. Its protein is CASSPAAMRATDTQYF. V gene TRBV18 combines with J gene TRBJ2-3; D perhaps matches TRBD2 (5 bases). In germline, CDR1 is KGHSH, CDR2 LQKENI. Trimming stripped 3 bases from V and 2 bases from J, with 15 bases between. The CDR3 runs to 16 residues.

This rearrangement joins TRBV7-2 to TRBJ1-5, with D perhaps TRBD1 (6 bases). The V end was cut by 1 base, the J end by 10 bases, with 8 bases between. This CDR3 has 12 residues. Looked up from germline, CDR1 is SGHTA and CDR2 is FQGNSA. The CDR3 DNA sequence: TGTGCCAGCAGCTTAGTAGGGGGACCCCAGCATTTT. It is translated as CASSLVGGPQHF.

This chain connects TRBV19 to TRBJ2-6; D is uncertain. The V and J ends lost 1 base and 0 bases respectively, with 4 bases between them. This CDR3 is built from 15 residues. Looked up from germline, CDR1 is LNHDA and CDR2 is SQIVND (reference sequence). The CDR3 nucleotides are TGTGCCAGTAGTATAGGGCTCTCTGGGGCCAACGTCCTGACTTTC. Residues: CASSIGLSGANVLTF.

This clone came up once. The chain joins TRBV5-5 to TRBJ2-1, with 7 bases that match TRBD2. Germline-derived CDR1 and CDR2 are SGHKS and YYEKEE (reference sequence). The J segment lost 0 bases and the V segment lost 2 bases, leaving 2 bases of the junction unmatched. This CDR3 contains 15 residues. CDR3 in DNA: TGTGCCAGCAGCTTCGCGGGAGACTCCTACAATGAGCAGTTCTTC. This codes for CASSFAGDSYNEQFF.

A few counts support this clone. The CDR3 spells CASSLRGWGANVLTF. CDR3 in DNA: TGTGCCAGCAGTTTACGGGGTTGGGGGGCCAACGTCCTGACTTTC. The rearrangement joins TRBV28 to TRBJ2-6; a weak D match, TRBD2 (5 bases). V was pared by 2 bases and J by 4 bases, with 9 bases between. This CDR3 is 15 amino acids long. Germline CDR1 is MDHEN and CDR2 is SYDVKM.

The rearrangement links TRBV6-4 to TRBJ2-1, with 11 bases identical to TRBD2. Trimming cost V 0 bases and J 8 bases; bases outside gene matches: 3. CDR3 length: 15 amino acids. CDR1 MRHNA and CDR2 SNTAGT come from the germline V gene. Here the CDR3 DNA reads TGTGCCAGCAGTGACTCTAGCGGGAGGGCGGATGAGCAGTTCTTC. Protein: CASSDSSGRADEQFF.

The chain has TRBV4-1 and TRBJ2-1, with D perhaps TRBD2 (6 bases). Germline V gives CDR1 MGHRA, CDR2 YSYEKL. The CDR3 runs to 15 residues. V gave up 3 bases and J gave up 7 bases, with 16 bases separating them. The CDR3 region is CASSQVLSRGNEQFF. The DNA of the CDR3 is TGCGCCAGCAGCCAGGTCCTATCCCGGGGGAATGAGCAGTTCTTC.

The chain carries TRBV27 and TRBJ2-5, with 9 bases identical to TRBD1. CDR3 length equals 13 residues. Trimming took 6 bases from V and 4 from J; bases not matched to a gene: 3. The germline V gene encodes CDR1 MNHEY and CDR2 SMNVEV (reference sequence). CDR3 sequence (DNA): TGTGCCAGCAGCCACAGGGGGCGAGAGACCCAGTACTTC. Its translation is CASSHRGRETQYF.

In this sample, this clone turned up once. V and J are TRBV9 and TRBJ2-3; 9 positions agree with TRBD2. The ends lost 4 bases at V and 2 bases at J; junction bases unmatched: 8. Germline CDR1 is SGDLS and CDR2 is YYNGEE. CDR3 length: 16 residues. The CDR3 DNA sequence: TGTGCCAGCAGCCCTAGACTAGCGGTGGTCACAGATACGCAGTATTTT. It translates to CASSPRLAVVTDTQYF.

The V call is TRBV5-1, the J call TRBJ2-3; 7 bases fit TRBD1. The V gene end was trimmed by 0 bases and the J gene end by 6 bases; junction bases not matched to a gene: 1. Per the germline V gene, CDR1 is SGHRS and CDR2 is YFSETQ. This CDR3 spans 13 amino acids. CDR3 loop: CASSLEQGDTQYF. In DNA, the CDR3 is TGCGCCAGCAGCTTGGAACAGGGGGATACGCAGTATTTT.